Below, 16 T cell receptor beta chains from the same sample are listed, as sequenced in a study of T cells after yellow fever vaccination. Via MiXCR, TCRdb re-called the 5' RACE reads, giving one row per CDR3 protein. In the table there are hundreds of thousands of distinct CDR3 sequences, about 19% of which are singletons. Sequenced here: PBMCs, sampled before the yellow fever booster vaccination. These TCRs come from a man between 18 and 29 years old who received the YFV17D yellow fever vaccine.

In this sample, this clonotype turned up a few times. This chain joins TRBV28 and TRBJ1-5; a weak D match, TRBD1 (6 bases). The CDR3 contains 14 residues. Germline V gene sequence: CDR1 MDHEN, CDR2 SYDVKM. V was trimmed by 6 bases and J by 6 bases, leaving 15 bases between them. This chain's CDR3 is CASSRGGARQPQHF. DNA of the CDR3: TGTGCCAGCAGCCGGGGGGGGGCGCGTCAGCCCCAGCATTTT.

The rearrangement joins TRBV18 to TRBJ1-5; D remains unclear. V was shortened by 4 bases and J by 4 bases, with 11 bases between the two germline ends. Germline V gene lookup returns CDR1 KGHSH and CDR2 LQKENI. The CDR3 is 14 residues long. The CDR3 is CASSRDGLNQPQHF. Here the CDR3 DNA reads TGTGCCAGCTCACGAGACGGGCTGAATCAGCCCCAGCATTTT. The full variable domain, its missing parts supplied by reference TRBV18 and TRBJ1-5, is NAGVMQNPRHLVRRRGQEARLRCSPMKGHSHVYWYRQLPEEGLKFMVYLQKENIIDESGMPKERFSAEFPKEGPSILRIQQVVRGDSAAYFCASSRDGLNQPQHFGDGTRLSIL.

Ten or more counts support this clonotype. V gene TRBV5-1 combines with J gene TRBJ2-1, with D hard to call. Germline values: CDR1 SGHRS, CDR2 YFSETQ. V was clipped by 8 bases and J by 4 bases, with 10 bases between them. This CDR3 has 12 residues. Written as DNA, the CDR3 is TGCGCCAGTGCCTTATGGTACAATGAGCAGTTCTTC. Translating gives CASALWYNEQFF.

This chain uses TRBV25-1 with TRBJ1-2; D perhaps matches TRBD1 (5 bases). CDR3 length: 12 residues. Germline-derived CDR1 and CDR2 are MGHDK and SYGVNS. Trimming removed 8 bases from V and 4 bases from J, with 11 bases in between. The DNA of the CDR3 is TGTGCCAGCGAATATGACAGCTATGGCTACACCTTC. It specifies CASEYDSYGYTF.

This clonotype was recorded many times. The genes are TRBV6-2 or TRBV6-3 and TRBJ2-7; 9 positions agree with TRBD1. From germline, CDR1 is MNHEY and CDR2 SVGEGT. This CDR3 has 14 amino acids. J lost 3 bases, V lost 0 bases, and 0 bases had no gene match. The CDR3 DNA follows: TGTGCCAGCAGTTACTCGACAGGGGGCTACGAGCAGTACTTC. Translating gives CASSYSTGGYEQYF.

This clonotype was found a few times. V and J are TRBV20-1 and TRBJ2-5, with D uncertain. The CDR3 contains 13 residues. V lost 3 bases and J 3 bases, leaving 11 bases between the germline ends. Germline CDR1 reads DFQATT; CDR2 reads SNEGSKA (reference sequence). CDR3 residues: CSARGWQKETQYF. As DNA, the CDR3 is TGCAGTGCTAGGGGGTGGCAGAAAGAGACCCAGTACTTC.

This chain uses TRBV2 with TRBJ2-7; 7 positions agree with TRBD2. Germline V gives CDR1 SNHLY, CDR2 FYNNEI. The trim removed 8 bases at V and 6 bases at J, leaving 7 bases unmatched. The CDR3 covers 12 residues. For the CDR3, the DNA is TGTGCCAGCGGGGGGTCGGGGGGCGAGCAGTACGTC. It specifies CASGGSGGEQYV.

The chain has TRBV5-1 and TRBJ1-5; D gene unclear. CDR3 length: 14 amino acids. V lost 4 bases and J lost 2, with 10 bases in between. Germline CDR1 SGHRS, CDR2 YFSETQ. The CDR3 is CASSPGPGNQPQHF. As DNA, the CDR3 is TGCGCCAGCAGCCCCGGCCCAGGCAATCAGCCCCAGCATTTT.

This clonotype was found a few times. The V call is TRBV11-2, the J call TRBJ1-1, with 7 bases aligning to TRBD1. The CDR3 runs 15 residues. Trimming took 6 bases from V and 1 from J; bases not matched to a gene: 8. Germline V lookup: CDR1 SGHAT, CDR2 FQNNGV. The CDR3 coding sequence is TGTGCCAGCAGGGAAACAGGGGTAGGGAACACTGAAGCTTTCTTT. It encodes CASRETGVGNTEAFF.

This clonotype was counted between two and nine times. The rearrangement links TRBV6-5 to TRBJ1-2; unclear D gene. Germline V gene lookup returns CDR1 MNHEY and CDR2 SVGAGI. V lost 5 bases and J lost 0, with 22 bases in between. The CDR3 totals 18 residues. CDR3 loop: CASSPKRGYESPNYGYTF. The CDR3 DNA reads TGTGCCAGCAGTCCGAAACGGGGATATGAGTCTCCTAACTATGGCTACACCTTC.

This clonotype appeared a few times. This rearrangement joins TRBV7-2 to TRBJ2-7, with 9 bases that match TRBD1. The CDR3 covers 16 residues. The V gene's germline CDR1 is SGHTA and CDR2 FQGNSA. J was trimmed by 2 bases and V by 2 bases; bases with no gene match: 7. CDR3 nucleotide sequence: TGTGCCAGCAGCTTATCCTCCCGACAGGGGGCCTACGAGCAGTACGTC. It encodes CASSLSSRQGAYEQYV.

This clonotype came up a few times. In DNA, the CDR3 is TGTGCCAGCAGCTTGGTGGGACTAGCGGATCCCAAAAACATTCAGTACTTC. Its translation: CASSLVGLADPKNIQYF. V usage is TRBV5-5 and J usage is TRBJ2-4, with 11 bases fitting TRBD2. This CDR3 region has 17 residues. V gave up 0 bases and J gave up 2 bases; unmatched junction bases: 4. The germline V gene has CDR1 SGHKS and CDR2 YYEKEE (reference sequence).

DNA for the CDR3: TGCGCCAGCAGCCACCCCAGGCGGGACAGGGGGCTTCATACGCAGTATTTT. Its translation: CASSHPRRDRGLHTQYF. The chain carries TRBV4-1 and TRBJ2-3; 12 nucleotides agree with TRBD1. Germline CDR1 reads MGHRA; CDR2 reads YSYEKL. The CDR3 extends over 17 amino acids. With 3 bases clipped from V and 7 bases from J, the junction kept 11 bases outside the gene matches.

The chain has TRBV7-8 and TRBJ1-1; 8 nucleotides line up with TRBD1. The CDR3 has 13 amino acids. The trim removed 1 base at V and 8 bases at J, leaving 3 bases unmatched. In germline, CDR1 is SGHVS, CDR2 FQNEAQ. The CDR3 DNA follows: TGTGCCAGCAGCTTAGGAAGGACAGGGGAAGCTTTCTTT. It yields the protein CASSLGRTGEAFF. The full variable domain, rest sourced from reference TRBV7-8 and TRBJ1-1, is GAGVSQSPRYKVAKRGQDVALRCDPISGHVSLFWYQQALGQGPEFLTYFQNEAQLDKSGLPSDRFFAERPEGSVSTLKIQRTQQEDSAVYLCASSLGRTGEAFFGQGTRLTVV.

The chain uses TRBV18 and TRBJ1-1; no reliable D call. The CDR3 contains 15 residues. CDR1 and CDR2 (germline): KGHSH, LQKENI. Trimming took off 0 bases at V and 3 bases at J, with 11 bases between the two ends. CDR3 DNA: TGTGCCAGCTCACCACCCTCGCGGATTTACACTGAAGCTTTCTTT. This translates into CASSPPSRIYTEAFF.

This clonotype has more than one count but fewer than ten. This sequence joins TRBV6-4 and TRBJ2-1, with D possibly matching TRBD2 (7 bases). The germline V gene encodes CDR1 MRHNA and CDR2 SNTAGT. V lost 0 bases to trimming and J lost 8 bases, with 14 bases between them. The CDR3 totals 15 residues. The CDR3 here is CASSDSGGARHEQFF. Here the CDR3 DNA reads TGTGCCAGCAGTGACTCAGGGGGGGCTCGCCATGAGCAGTTCTTC.